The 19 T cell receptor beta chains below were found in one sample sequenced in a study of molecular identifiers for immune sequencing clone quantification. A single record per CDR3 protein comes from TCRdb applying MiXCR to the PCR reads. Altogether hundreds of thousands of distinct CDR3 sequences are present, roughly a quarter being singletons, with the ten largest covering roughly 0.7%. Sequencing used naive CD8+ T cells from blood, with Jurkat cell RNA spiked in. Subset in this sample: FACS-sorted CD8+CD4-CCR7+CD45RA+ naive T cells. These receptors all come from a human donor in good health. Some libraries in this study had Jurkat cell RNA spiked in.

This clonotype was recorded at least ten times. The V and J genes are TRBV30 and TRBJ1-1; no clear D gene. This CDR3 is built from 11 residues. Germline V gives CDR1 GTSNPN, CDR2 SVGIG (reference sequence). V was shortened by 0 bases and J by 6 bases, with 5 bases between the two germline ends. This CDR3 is CAWSVHSEAFF. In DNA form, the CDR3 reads TGTGCCTGGAGTGTACATTCTGAAGCTTTCTTT.

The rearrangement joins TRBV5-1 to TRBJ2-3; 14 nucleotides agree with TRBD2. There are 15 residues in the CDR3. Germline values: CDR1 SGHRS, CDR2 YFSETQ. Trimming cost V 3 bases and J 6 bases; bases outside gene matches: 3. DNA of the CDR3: TGCGCCAGCAGCTGGGGGACTAGCGGGGGCGATACGCAGTATTTT. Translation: CASSWGTSGGDTQYF.

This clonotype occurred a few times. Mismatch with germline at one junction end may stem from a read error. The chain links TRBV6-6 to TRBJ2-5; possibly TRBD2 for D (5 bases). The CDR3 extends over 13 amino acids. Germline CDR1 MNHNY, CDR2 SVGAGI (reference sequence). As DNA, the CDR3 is TGTGCCAGCATGACTAATACCCTCGAGACCCGGTACTTC. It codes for CASMTNTLETRYF.

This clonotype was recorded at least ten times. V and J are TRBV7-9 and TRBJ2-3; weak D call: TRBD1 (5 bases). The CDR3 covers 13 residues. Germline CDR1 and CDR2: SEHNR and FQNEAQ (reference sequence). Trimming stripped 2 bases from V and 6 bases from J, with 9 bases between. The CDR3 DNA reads TGTGCCAGCAGCTTACAGGGATCTGATACGCAGTATTTT. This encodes CASSLQGSDTQYF.

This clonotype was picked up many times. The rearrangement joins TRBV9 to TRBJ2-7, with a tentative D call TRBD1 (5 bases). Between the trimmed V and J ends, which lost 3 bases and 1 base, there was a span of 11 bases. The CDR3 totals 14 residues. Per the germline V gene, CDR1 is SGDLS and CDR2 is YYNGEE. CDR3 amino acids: CASSAPGNSYEQYF. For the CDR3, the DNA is TGTGCCAGCAGCGCCCCAGGGAATTCCTACGAGCAGTACTTC.

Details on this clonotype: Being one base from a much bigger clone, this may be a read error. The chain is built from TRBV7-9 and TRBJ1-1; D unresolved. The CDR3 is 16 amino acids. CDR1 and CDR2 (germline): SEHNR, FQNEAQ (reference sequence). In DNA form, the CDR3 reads TGTGCCAGCAGCTTACTTCCATGGGCCTTGAACACTGGAGCTTTCTTT. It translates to CASSLLPWALNTGAFF.

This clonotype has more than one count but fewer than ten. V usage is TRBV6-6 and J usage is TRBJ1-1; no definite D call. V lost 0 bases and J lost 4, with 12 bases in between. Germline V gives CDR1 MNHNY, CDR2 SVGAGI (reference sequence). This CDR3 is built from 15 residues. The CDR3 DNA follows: TGTGCCAGCAGTTACTCGATAGCTACGGTCACTGAAGCTTTCTTT. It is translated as CASSYSIATVTEAFF.

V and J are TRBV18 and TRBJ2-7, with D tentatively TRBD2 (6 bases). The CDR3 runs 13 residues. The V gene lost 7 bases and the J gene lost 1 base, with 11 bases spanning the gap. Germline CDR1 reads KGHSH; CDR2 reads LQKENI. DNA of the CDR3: TGTGCCAGCTTGGAGGGCCTGTCCTACGAGCAGTACTTC. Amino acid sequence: CASLEGLSYEQYF. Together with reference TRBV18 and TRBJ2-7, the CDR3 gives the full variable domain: NAGVMQNPRHLVRRRGQEARLRCSPMKGHSHVYWYRQLPEEGLKFMVYLQKENIIDESGMPKERFSAEFPKEGPSILRIQQVVRGDSAAYFCASLEGLSYEQYFGPGTRLTVT.

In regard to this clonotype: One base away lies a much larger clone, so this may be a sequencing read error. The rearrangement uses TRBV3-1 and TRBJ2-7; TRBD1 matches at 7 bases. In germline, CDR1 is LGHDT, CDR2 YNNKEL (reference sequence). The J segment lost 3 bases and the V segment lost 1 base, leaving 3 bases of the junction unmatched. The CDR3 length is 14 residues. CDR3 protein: CASSQGDSYYEQYF. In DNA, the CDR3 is TGTGCCAGCAGCCAAGGGGACAGCTACTACGAGCAGTACTTC.

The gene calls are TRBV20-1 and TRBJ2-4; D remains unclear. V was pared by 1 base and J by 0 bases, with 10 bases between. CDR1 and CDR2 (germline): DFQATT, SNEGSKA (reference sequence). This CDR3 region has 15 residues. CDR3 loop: CSARGHNIAKNIQYF. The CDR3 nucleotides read TGCAGTGCTAGAGGTCATAACATAGCCAAAAACATTCAGTACTTC.

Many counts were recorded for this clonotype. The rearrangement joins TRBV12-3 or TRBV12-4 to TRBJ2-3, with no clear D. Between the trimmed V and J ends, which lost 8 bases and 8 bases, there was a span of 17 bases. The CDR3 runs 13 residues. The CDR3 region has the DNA TGTGCCAGCGTAGAGGACCGCCTGGGTACGCAGTATTTT. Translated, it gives CASVEDRLGTQYF.

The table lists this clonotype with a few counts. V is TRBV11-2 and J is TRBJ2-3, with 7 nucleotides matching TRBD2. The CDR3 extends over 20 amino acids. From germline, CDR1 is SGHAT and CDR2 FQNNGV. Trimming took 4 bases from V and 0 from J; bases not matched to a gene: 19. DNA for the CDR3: TGTGCCAGCAGCTCCCGCTGGGTAAATCCGGGACTAACTAGCACAGATACGCAGTATTTT. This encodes CASSSRWVNPGLTSTDTQYF.

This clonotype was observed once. The CDR3 coding sequence is TGTGCCAGCAGCTTATGGGGGATCGATCAGCCCCAGTATTTT. Protein product: CASSLWGIDQPQYF. V usage is TRBV7-2 and J usage is TRBJ1-5, with D perhaps given as TRBD1 or TRBD2 (5 bases each). The end of the DNA fits TRBJ2-3 better, so the J call may be wrong. In germline, CDR1 is SGHTA, CDR2 FQGNSA. The CDR3 loop spans 14 amino acids.

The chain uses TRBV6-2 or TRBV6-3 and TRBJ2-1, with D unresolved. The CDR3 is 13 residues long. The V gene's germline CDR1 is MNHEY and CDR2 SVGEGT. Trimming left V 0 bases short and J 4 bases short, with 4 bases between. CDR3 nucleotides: TGTGCCAGCAGTTACTCGTTGTACAATGAGCAGTTCTTC. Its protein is CASSYSLYNEQFF.

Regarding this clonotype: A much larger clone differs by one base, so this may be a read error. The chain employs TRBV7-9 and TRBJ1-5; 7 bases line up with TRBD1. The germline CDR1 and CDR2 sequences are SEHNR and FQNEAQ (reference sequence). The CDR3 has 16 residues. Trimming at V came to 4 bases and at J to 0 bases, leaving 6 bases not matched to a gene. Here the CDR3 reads CASSSDRVCSNQPQHF. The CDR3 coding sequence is TGTGCCAGCAGCTCCGACAGGGTGTGTAGCAATCAGCCCCAGCATTTT.

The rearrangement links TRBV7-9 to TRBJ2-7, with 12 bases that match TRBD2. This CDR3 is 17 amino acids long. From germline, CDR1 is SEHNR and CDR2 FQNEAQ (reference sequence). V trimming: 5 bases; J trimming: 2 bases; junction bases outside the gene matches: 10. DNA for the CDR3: TGTGCCAGCAGCCCAGGGACTAGCGGGTCGTCCCCCTACGAGCAGTACTTC. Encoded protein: CASSPGTSGSSPYEQYF.

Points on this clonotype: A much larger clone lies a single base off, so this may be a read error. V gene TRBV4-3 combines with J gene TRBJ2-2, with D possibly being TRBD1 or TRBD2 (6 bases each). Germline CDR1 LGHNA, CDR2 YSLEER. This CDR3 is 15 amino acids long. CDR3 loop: CAGSQRGSGTGELFF. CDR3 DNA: TGCGCCGGCAGCCAAAGGGGGAGCGGGACCGGGGAGCTGTTTTTT.

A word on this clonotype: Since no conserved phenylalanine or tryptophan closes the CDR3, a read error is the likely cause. Written as DNA, the CDR3 is TGTGCCAGCAGCTATGGGATTGGGACGGGAGATACCGGGGAGCTGTTTGTT. It codes for CASSYGIGTGDTGELFV. J is TRBJ2-2 and V is TRBV5-3, with a possible D match to TRBD2 (6 bases). TRBV5-3 is recorded as an ORF, its role being uncertain. There are 17 residues in the CDR3.

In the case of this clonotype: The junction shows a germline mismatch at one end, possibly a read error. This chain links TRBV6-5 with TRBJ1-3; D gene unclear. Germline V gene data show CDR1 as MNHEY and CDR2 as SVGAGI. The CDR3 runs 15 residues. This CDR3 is CAISYTQPSGNTIYF. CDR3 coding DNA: TGTGCCATCAGTTACACCCAACCCTCTGGAAACACCATATATTTT.